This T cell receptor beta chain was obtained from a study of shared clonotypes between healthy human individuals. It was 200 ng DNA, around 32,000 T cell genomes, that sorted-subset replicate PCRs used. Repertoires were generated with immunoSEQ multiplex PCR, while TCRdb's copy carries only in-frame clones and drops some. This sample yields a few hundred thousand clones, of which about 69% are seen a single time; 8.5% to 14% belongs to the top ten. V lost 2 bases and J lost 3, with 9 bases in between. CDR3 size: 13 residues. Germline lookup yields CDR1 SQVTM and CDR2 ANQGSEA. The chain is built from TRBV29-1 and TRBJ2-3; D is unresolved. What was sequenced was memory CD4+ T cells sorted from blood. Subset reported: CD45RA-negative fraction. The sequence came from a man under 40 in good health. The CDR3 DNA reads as TGCAGCGTTGAAACCGCTGGGACAGATACGCAGTATTTT. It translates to CSVETAGTDTQYF.